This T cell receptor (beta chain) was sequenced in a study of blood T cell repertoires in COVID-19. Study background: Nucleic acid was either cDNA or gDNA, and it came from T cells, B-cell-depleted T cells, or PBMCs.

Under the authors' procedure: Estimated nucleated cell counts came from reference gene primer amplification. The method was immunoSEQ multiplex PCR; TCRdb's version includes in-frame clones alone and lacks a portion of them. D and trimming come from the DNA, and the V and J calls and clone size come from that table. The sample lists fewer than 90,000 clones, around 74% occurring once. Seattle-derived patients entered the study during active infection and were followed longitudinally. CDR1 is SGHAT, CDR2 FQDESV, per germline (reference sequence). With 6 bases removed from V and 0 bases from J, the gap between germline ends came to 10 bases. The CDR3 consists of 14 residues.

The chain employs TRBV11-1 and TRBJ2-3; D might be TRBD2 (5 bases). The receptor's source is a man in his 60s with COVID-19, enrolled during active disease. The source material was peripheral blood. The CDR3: CASSRTLSTDTQYF. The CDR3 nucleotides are TGTGCCAGCAGTCGGACTTTGAGCACAGATACGCAGTATTTT.